A single sample gave rise to the 4 T cell receptor beta chains below, sequenced in a study of shared clonotypes between healthy human individuals. Sequencing was performed with immunoSEQ multiplex PCR; in TCRdb, only in-frame clones are kept and a portion is missing. The table shows 850,000 to 1,200,000 clones, with under 80% occurring only once. Sequences were obtained from memory CD4+ T cells sorted from blood. Subset given: CD45RA-negative fraction. Source of these receptors: a man younger than 35 in good health.

The V and J genes are TRBV5-1 and TRBJ2-3, with no clear D. Trimming stripped 0 bases from V and 3 bases from J, with 11 bases between. This CDR3 is built from 15 residues. The germline gives CDR1 SGHRS, CDR2 YFSETQ. CDR3: CASSLGGAQTDTQYF. The CDR3 DNA follows: TGCGCCAGCAGCTTGGGAGGAGCGCAGACAGATACGCAGTATTTT.

The gene calls are TRBV7-2 and TRBJ2-3, with D unresolved. V dropped 3 bases and J dropped 2 bases, with 15 bases sitting between them. CDR1 and CDR2 from the germline V gene are SGHTA and FQGNSA. The CDR3 contains 16 residues. CDR3 protein: CASSFQSARYTDTQYF. The CDR3 region has the DNA TGTGCCAGCAGCTTTCAATCTGCCCGCTACACAGATACGCAGTATTTT.

This clone was counted many times. The CDR3: CASSQDLQRSTDTQYF. CDR3 coding DNA: TGCGCCAGCAGCCAAGATCTCCAGCGGAGCACAGATACGCAGTATTTT. The gene calls are TRBV4-3 and TRBJ2-3; D possibly corresponds to TRBD2 (5 bases). There are 16 residues in the CDR3. Germline CDR1 LGHNA, CDR2 YSLEER. With 0 bases removed from V and 0 bases from J, the gap between germline ends came to 10 bases.

The rearrangement links TRBV11-3 to TRBJ2-3; D is unresolved. Germline V gene data show CDR1 as SGHNT and CDR2 as YENEEA. The CDR3 has 12 amino acids. The V end was cut by 6 bases, the J end by 6 bases, with 10 bases between. The CDR3 DNA reads as TGTGCCAGCAGATACCCGACCGATACGCAGTATTTT. As protein: CASRYPTDTQYF.